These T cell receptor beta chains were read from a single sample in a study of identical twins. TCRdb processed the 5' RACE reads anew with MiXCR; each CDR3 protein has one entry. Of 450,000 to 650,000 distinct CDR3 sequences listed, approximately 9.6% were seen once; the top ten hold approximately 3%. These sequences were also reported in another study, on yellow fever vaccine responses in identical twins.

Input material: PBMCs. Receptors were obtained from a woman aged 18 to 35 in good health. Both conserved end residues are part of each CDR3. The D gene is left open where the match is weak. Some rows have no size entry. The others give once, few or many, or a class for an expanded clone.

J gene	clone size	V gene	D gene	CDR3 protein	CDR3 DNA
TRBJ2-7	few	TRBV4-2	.	CASSQEQSTMAYEQYF	TGTGCCAGCAGCCAAGAACAGTCCACGATGGCCTACGAGCAGTACTTC
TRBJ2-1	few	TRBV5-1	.	CASSFGTLYNEQFF	TGCGCCAGCAGCTTCGGGACTCTCTACAATGAGCAGTTCTTC
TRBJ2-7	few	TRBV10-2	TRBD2	CASKQLAGVYEQYF	TGCGCCAGCAAGCAACTAGCGGGAGTCTACGAGCAGTACTTC
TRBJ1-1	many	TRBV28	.	CASSSLGNTEAFF	TGTGCCAGCAGTTCTCTAGGGAACACTGAAGCTTTCTTT
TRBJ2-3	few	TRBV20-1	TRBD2	CSAALSRGGPFSTDTQYF	TGCAGTGCTGCCCTGTCCCGGGGGGGCCCGTTTAGCACAGATACGCAGTATTTT
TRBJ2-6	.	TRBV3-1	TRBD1	CASSQDQETGDKSVLTF	TGTGCCAGCAGCCAAGATCAAGAGACAGGGGATAAGAGCGTCCTGACTTTC
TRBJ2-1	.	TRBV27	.	CASSLFSGSYNEQFF	TGTGCCAGCAGTTTATTTAGCGGCTCCTACAATGAGCAGTTCTTC
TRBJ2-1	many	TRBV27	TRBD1	CASSLGQAYGEQFF	TGTGCCAGCAGTTTAGGACAGGCCTATGGTGAGCAGTTCTTC
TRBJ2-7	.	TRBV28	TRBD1	CASSSGTGSVHEQYF	TGTGCCAGCAGCTCAGGGACAGGGAGTGTCCACGAGCAGTACTTC
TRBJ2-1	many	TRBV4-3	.	CASLRTARNEQFF	TGCGCCAGCCTCCGGACGGCAAGGAATGAGCAGTTCTTC
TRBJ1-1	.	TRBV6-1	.	CASNRHGGSTEAFF	TGTGCCAGCAACCGACACGGGGGTAGCACTGAAGCTTTCTTT
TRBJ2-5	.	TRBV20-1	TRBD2	CCARDWRRASGGQETQYF	TGCTGTGCTAGAGATTGGAGGAGGGCTAGCGGGGGTCAAGAGACCCAGTACTTC
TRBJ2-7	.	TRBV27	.	CASSLGYSSYEQYF	TGTGCCAGCAGTTTGGGTTATTCTTCCTACGAGCAGTACTTC
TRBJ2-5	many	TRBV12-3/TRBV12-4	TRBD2	CASSPGLVGETQYF	TGTGCCAGCAGCCCGGGACTAGTGGGGGAGACCCAGTACTTC
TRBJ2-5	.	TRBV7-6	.	CASRNSGVRETQYF	TGTGCCAGCAGAAATTCCGGGGTCCGGGAGACCCAGTACTTC
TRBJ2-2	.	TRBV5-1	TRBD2	CASTPGLMNTGELFF	TGCGCCAGCACCCCGGGACTAATGAACACCGGGGAGCTGTTTTTT
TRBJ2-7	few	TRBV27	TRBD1	CASSSRQGTEQYF	TGTGCCAGCAGTTCACGACAGGGTACCGAGCAGTACTTC
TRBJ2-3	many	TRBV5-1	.	CASSYDGDTQYF	TGCGCCAGCAGCTACGACGGGGATACGCAGTATTTT
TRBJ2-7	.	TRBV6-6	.	CASKRRAGEQYF	TGTGCCAGCAAAAGGCGCGCTGGCGAGCAGTACTTC
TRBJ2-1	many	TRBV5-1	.	CASSLAAGRSEQFF	TGCGCCAGCAGCTTGGCCGCAGGGCGCTCTGAGCAGTTCTTC
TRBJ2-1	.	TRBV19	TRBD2	CASSIRGLADYSSYNEQFF	TGTGCCAGTAGTATACGGGGACTAGCGGACTACAGCTCCTACAATGAGCAGTTCTTC